The 8 T cell receptor beta chains given below trace back to one sample, sequenced in a study of response to subunit inactivated influenza vaccine. TCRdb ran MiXCR on the RT-PCR reads and lists one entry per CDR3 protein. The table has 700,000 to 900,000 distinct CDR3 sequences, 21% seen once. The material sequenced was PBMCs from blood, taken 4 to 6 days after vaccination. The source of these receptors is a man aged 45-65 years who received an inactivated influenza vaccine.

This rearrangement joins TRBV6-1 to TRBJ2-1; 14 bases map to TRBD2. J was trimmed by 8 bases and V by 6 bases; bases with no gene match: 15. From germline, CDR1 is MNHNS and CDR2 SASEGT. The CDR3 is made up of 18 amino acids. The CDR3 coding sequence is TGTGCCAGCAGGAAAGAAGGGACTAGCGGGAGTCGAACCTATGAGCAGTTCTTC. Its translation: CASRKEGTSGSRTYEQFF.

This clonotype was detected only a few times. The rearrangement uses TRBV28 and TRBJ2-7; 8 nucleotides align to TRBD2. Trimming took 7 bases from V and 7 from J; bases not matched to a gene: 18. Germline CDR1 and CDR2: MDHEN and SYDVKM. The CDR3 extends over 16 amino acids. CDR3 coding DNA: TGTGCCAGCAAACCAGGTAGAACTAGCGGAGTTGGGGAGCAGTACTTC. This sequence encodes CASKPGRTSGVGEQYF.

In its sample, this clonotype was seen many times. V is TRBV6-1 and J is TRBJ2-3; 13 bases match TRBD2. The length of the CDR3 is 16 residues. J gave up 6 bases and V 5 bases, and 8 bases lay outside the gene matches. Per the germline V gene, CDR1 is MNHNS and CDR2 is SASEGT. As DNA, the CDR3 is TGTGCCAGCAGTCCCGGACTAGCGGGAGTAGCGGATACGCAGTATTTT. Amino acid sequence: CASSPGLAGVADTQYF.

CDR3 residues: CASGLGTHGASYNEQFF. In DNA form, the CDR3 reads TGTGCCAGCGGTTTGGGCACCCACGGGGCCTCTTACAATGAGCAGTTCTTC. V is TRBV11-1 and J is TRBJ2-1; D may match TRBD1 or TRBD2 (5 bases each). The CDR3 runs 17 residues. V was pared by 8 bases and J by 4 bases, with 24 bases between. CDR1 and CDR2 from the germline V gene are SGHAT and FQDESV (reference sequence).

This clonotype was seen a handful of times. The CDR3, as DNA: TGTGCCAGCAGTAACAGGGGGCTCTTCGAGCAGTACTTC. This translates into CASSNRGLFEQYF. The rearrangement uses TRBV12-3 or TRBV12-4 and TRBJ2-7; 9 bases map to TRBD1. J gave up 6 bases and V 5 bases, and 5 bases lay outside the gene matches. This CDR3 contains 13 residues.

V is TRBV7-9 and J is TRBJ1-1; 9 positions match TRBD1. The length of the CDR3 is 15 residues. The germline gives CDR1 SEHNR, CDR2 FQNEAQ (reference sequence). With 5 bases clipped from V and 10 bases from J, the junction kept 14 bases outside the gene matches. CDR3 in amino acids: CASSPGQGLKVGAFF. CDR3 DNA: TGTGCCAGCAGCCCGGGACAGGGATTGAAGGTCGGAGCTTTCTTT.

This clonotype was counted only a few times. The chain joins TRBV4-3 to TRBJ2-5; 7 nucleotides match TRBD2. Germline CDR1 is LGHNA and CDR2 is YSLEER. V trimming: 0 bases; J trimming: 3 bases; junction bases outside the gene matches: 4. The CDR3 contains 15 residues. CDR3 bases: TGCGCCAGCAGCCAAGAACCGGGGGGAAAAGAGACCCAGTACTTC. Translated: CASSQEPGGKETQYF.

The CDR3 sequence: CASSLVREAYEQYF. The CDR3 region has the DNA TGTGCCAGCAGCTTAGTGCGGGAGGCCTACGAGCAGTACTTC. The V call is TRBV11-2, the J call TRBJ2-7, with 8 bases aligning to TRBD2. J gave up 2 bases and V 1 base, and 1 base lay outside the gene matches. Germline V CDR1 and CDR2: SGHAT, FQNNGV. The CDR3 covers 14 residues.